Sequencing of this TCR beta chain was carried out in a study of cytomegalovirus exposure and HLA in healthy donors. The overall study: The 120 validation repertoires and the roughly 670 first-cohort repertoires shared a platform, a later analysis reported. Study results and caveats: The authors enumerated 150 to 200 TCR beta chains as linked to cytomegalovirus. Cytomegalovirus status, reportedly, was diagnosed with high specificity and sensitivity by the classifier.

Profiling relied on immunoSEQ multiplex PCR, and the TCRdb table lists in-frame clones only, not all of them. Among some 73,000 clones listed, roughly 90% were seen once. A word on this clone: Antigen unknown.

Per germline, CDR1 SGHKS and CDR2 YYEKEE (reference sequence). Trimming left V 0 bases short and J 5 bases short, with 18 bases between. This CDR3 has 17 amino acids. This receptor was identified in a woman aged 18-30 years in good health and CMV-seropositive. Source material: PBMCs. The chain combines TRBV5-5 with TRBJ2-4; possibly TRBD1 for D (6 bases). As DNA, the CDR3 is TGTGCCAGCAGCTTGGTATTTTCTGGGGGCGTGGAAAACATTCAGTACTTC. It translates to CASSLVFSGGVENIQYF.